One and the same sample provided the 8 T cell receptor beta chains below, sequenced in a study of molecular identifiers for immune sequencing clone quantification. TCRdb called the PCR reads again in MiXCR, with one record for every CDR3 protein. The profile shows about 100,000 distinct CDR3 sequences, over 30% of them singletons. Sequenced material: naive CD8+ T cells from blood, with Jurkat cell RNA spiked in. Subset denoted: FACS-sorted CD8+CD4-CCR7+CD45RA+ naive T cells. These receptor sequences come from a human donor in good health. Some libraries in this study had Jurkat cell RNA spiked in.

The table lists this clonotype with a few counts. The chain combines TRBV12-3 or TRBV12-4 with TRBJ1-4; D is uncertain. This CDR3 region has 14 residues. V lost 3 bases and J lost 7, with 12 bases in between. The chain's CDR3 is CASSLVGGSEKLFF. In DNA form, the CDR3 reads TGTGCCAGCAGTTTGGTCGGAGGCAGTGAAAAACTGTTTTTT.

This chain links TRBV5-6 with TRBJ2-7, with TRBD2 identical over 7 bases. The trim removed 0 bases at V and 4 bases at J, leaving 4 bases unmatched. This CDR3 contains 14 residues. Germline CDR1 reads SGHDT; CDR2 reads YYEEEE. In DNA form, the CDR3 reads TGTGCCAGCAGCTTGGCGCTAGCGGTATACGAGCAGTACTTC. Translated, it gives CASSLALAVYEQYF.

About this clonotype: The junction departs from germline at one end; a sequencing error may be responsible. V and J are TRBV12-3 or TRBV12-4 and TRBJ2-1; 9 bases fit TRBD1. CDR3 length: 14 residues. CDR3 protein: CTSRRTGVVLEQFF. The CDR3 bases are TGTACCAGCAGAAGGACAGGGGTCGTCTTAGAGCAGTTCTTC.

Only a few counts were recorded for this clonotype. The chain is built from TRBV27 and TRBJ1-5, with unresolved D. Germline CDR1 is MNHEY and CDR2 is SMNVEV (reference sequence). V lost 0 bases to trimming and J lost 6 bases, with 6 bases between them. The CDR3 is 13 residues long. The CDR3 is CASSLSRIQPQHF. The CDR3 DNA is TGTGCCAGCAGTTTATCGAGGATTCAGCCCCAGCATTTT.

This clonotype was detected a few times. The chain links TRBV29-1 to TRBJ2-7; 9 nucleotides align to TRBD2. Germline V gene data show CDR1 as SQVTM and CDR2 as ANQGSEA. This CDR3 region has 16 residues. V lost 0 bases and J lost 0; bases outside the gene matches: 6. CDR3 sequence: CSVEDPGSGSSYEQYF. The CDR3 DNA reads TGCAGCGTTGAAGATCCTGGTAGCGGGAGCTCCTACGAGCAGTACTTC.

This clonotype showed up just once. This may come from a read error, since a much larger clone is one base off. The rearrangement uses TRBV29-1 and TRBJ2-5; perhaps TRBD1 as D (6 bases). V dropped 1 base and J dropped 4 bases, with 13 bases sitting between them. Germline V gives CDR1 SQVTM, CDR2 ANQGSEA. The CDR3 consists of 14 residues. This CDR3 is CSVEAGTTIETQYF. CDR3 in DNA: TGCAGCGTTGAAGCTGGGACAACGATAGAGACCCAGTACTTC.

This clonotype was found many times. CDR3 amino acids: CASSPTGPTGELFF. CDR3 bases: TGTGCCAGTAGCCCCACAGGGCCCACCGGGGAGCTGTTTTTT. This sequence joins TRBV19 and TRBJ2-2, with D possibly TRBD1 on 6 matching bases. CDR3 size: 14 residues. Trimming took 6 bases from V and 4 from J, leaving 12 bases between them. Germline CDR1 LNHDA, CDR2 SQIVND (reference sequence). Supplemented by reference TRBV19 and TRBJ2-2, the full variable domain reads DGGITQSPKYLFRKEGQNVTLSCEQNLNHDAMYWYRQDPGQGLRLIYYSQIVNDFQKGDIAEGYSVSREKKESFPLTVTSAQKNPTAFYLCASSPTGPTGELFFGEGSRLTVL.

A remark on this clonotype: Being one base from a much bigger clone, this may be a read error. V is TRBV4-1 and J is TRBJ2-3, with D tentatively TRBD1 (5 bases). Trimming left V 4 bases short and J 2 bases short, with 16 bases between. The CDR3 is made up of 16 amino acids. The germline V gene encodes CDR1 MGHRA and CDR2 YSYEKL. The CDR3 sequence: CASSPAGASITDTQYF. In DNA form, the CDR3 reads TGCGCCAGCAGCCCGGCTGGGGCGTCCATCACAGATACGCAGTATTTT.